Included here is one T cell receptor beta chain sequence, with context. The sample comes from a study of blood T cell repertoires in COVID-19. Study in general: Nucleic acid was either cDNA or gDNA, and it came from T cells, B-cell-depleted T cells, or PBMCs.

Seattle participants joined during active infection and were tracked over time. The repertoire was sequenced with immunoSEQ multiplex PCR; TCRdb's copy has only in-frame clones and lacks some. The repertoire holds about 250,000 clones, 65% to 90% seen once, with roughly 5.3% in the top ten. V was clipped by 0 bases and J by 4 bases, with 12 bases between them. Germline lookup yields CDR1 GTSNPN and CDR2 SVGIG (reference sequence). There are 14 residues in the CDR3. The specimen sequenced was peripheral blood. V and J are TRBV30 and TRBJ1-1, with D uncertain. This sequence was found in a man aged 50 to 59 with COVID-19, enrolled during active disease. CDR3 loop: CAWSVSRRGTEAFF. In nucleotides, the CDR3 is TGTGCCTGGAGTGTTTCTCGGCGGGGCACTGAAGCTTTCTTT.